This record covers a single T cell receptor (beta chain). Its antigen is unidentified. V was cut by 3 bases and J by 6 bases, with 9 bases left in between. This CDR3 is 13 amino acids long. The V gene's germline CDR1 is KGHSH and CDR2 LQKENI. These data come from a study of cytomegalovirus exposure and HLA in healthy donors. General observations from the study: Most TCRs appeared rarely, but some public TCRs recurred in many donors.

Here immunoSEQ multiplex PCR was the method, and the copy in TCRdb shows in-frame clones only, minus some. The sample lists 150,000 or so clones, more than 70% occurring once. Separate from the approximately 650-subject first cohort, the approximately 120-subject validation cohort was the one that the donors belonged to. J is TRBJ2-1 and V is TRBV18, with D possibly TRBD1 on 6 matching bases. The sample taken for sequencing was PBMCs. This TCR was sampled from a human donor in good health. CDR3 in DNA: TGTGCCAGCTCACCCCAACAGGGCAATGAGCAGTTCTTC. This codes for CASSPQQGNEQFF.